This TCR beta chain was captured in a study of beta chain features in type 1 diabetes. The V gene's germline CDR1 is SGHTA and CDR2 FQGNSA. The CDR3 extends over 14 amino acids. The germline V and J ends were trimmed by 5 bases and 4 bases, with 14 bases remaining between them. The whole isolated RNA underwent reverse transcription, so sequencing captured expressed TCRB transcripts. Sequencing was performed with immunoSEQ multiplex PCR; in TCRdb, only in-frame clones are kept and a portion is missing. The data contain some 410,000 clones, roughly an eighth of them singletons. By way of CD45RO/CCR7/CD25/CD127/CD95/CD27, the CD4+ regulatory, stem cell-like memory, central memory and naive cells were sorted.

The receptor was isolated from a woman between 18 and 30 years old in good health. The chain combines TRBV7-2 with TRBJ1-1; TRBD1 might be the D (6 bases). Sequencing was performed on naive CD4+ T cells from blood. As DNA, the CDR3 is TGTGCCAGCAGCGCACAGGGTGGCGTCACTGAAGCTTTCTTT. Translating it yields CASSAQGGVTEAFF.